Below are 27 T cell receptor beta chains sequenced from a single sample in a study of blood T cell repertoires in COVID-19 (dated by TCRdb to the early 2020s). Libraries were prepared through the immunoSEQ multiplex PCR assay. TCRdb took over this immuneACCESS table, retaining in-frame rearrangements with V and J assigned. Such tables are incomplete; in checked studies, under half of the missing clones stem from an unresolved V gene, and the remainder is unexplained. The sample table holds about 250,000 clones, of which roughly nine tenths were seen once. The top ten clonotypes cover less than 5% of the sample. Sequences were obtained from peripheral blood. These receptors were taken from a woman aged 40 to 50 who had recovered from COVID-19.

CDR3 DNA: TGCAGTGCTTTACAGGAGACCCAGTACTTC. Its translation is CSALQETQYF. This rearrangement joins TRBV20-1 to TRBJ2-5; D remains unclear. V lost 5 bases, J lost 5 bases, and 6 bases lay in between. The CDR3 is 10 residues long. Looked up from germline, CDR1 is DFQATT and CDR2 is SNEGSKA (reference sequence).

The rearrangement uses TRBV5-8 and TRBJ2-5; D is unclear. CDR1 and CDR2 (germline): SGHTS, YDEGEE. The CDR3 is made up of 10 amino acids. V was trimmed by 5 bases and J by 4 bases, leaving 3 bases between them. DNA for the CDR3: TGTGCCAGCAGGGCAGAGACCCAGTACTTC. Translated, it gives CASRAETQYF.

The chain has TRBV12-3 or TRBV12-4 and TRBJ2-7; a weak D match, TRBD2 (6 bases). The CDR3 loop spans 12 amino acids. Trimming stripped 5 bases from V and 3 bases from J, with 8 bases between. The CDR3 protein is CASSMGLYEQYF. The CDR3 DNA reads TGTGCCAGCAGTATGGGACTCTACGAGCAGTACTTC.

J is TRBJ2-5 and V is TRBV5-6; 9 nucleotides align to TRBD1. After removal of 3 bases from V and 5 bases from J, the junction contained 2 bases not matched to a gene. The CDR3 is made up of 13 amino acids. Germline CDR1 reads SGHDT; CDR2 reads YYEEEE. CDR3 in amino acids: CASSWDREETQYF. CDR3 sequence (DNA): TGTGCCAGCAGCTGGGACAGGGAGGAGACCCAGTACTTC.

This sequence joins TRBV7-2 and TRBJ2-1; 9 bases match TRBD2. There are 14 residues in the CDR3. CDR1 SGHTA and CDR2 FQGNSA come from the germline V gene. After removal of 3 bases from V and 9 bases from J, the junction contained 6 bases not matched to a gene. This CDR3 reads CASSLAGGRVEQFF. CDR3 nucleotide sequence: TGTGCCAGCAGCTTGGCGGGAGGGCGGGTTGAGCAGTTCTTC.

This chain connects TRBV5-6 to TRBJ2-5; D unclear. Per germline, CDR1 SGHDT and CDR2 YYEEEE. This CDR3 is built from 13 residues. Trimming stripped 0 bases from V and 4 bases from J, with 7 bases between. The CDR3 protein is CASSLDFGETQYF. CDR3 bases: TGTGCCAGCAGCTTGGACTTTGGAGAGACCCAGTACTTC. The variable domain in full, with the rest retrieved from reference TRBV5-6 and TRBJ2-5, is DAGVTQSPTHLIKTRGQQVTLRCSPKSGHDTVSWYQQALGQGPQFIFQYYEEEERQRGNFPDRFSGHQFPNYSSELNVNALLLGDSALYLCASSLDFGETQYFGPGTRLLVL.

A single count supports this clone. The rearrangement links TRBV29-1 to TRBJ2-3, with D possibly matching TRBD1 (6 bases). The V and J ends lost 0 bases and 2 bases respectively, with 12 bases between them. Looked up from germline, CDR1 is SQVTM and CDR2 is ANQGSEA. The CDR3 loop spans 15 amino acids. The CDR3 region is CSVEEQDRATDTQYF. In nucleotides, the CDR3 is TGCAGCGTTGAAGAGCAGGACAGAGCCACAGATACGCAGTATTTT.

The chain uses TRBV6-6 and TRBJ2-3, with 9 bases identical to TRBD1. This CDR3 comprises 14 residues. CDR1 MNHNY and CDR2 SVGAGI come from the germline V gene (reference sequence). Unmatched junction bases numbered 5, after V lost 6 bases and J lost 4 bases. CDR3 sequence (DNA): TGTGCCAGCAGGGACAGGGGCTTTCCAGATACGCAGTATTTT. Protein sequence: CASRDRGFPDTQYF.

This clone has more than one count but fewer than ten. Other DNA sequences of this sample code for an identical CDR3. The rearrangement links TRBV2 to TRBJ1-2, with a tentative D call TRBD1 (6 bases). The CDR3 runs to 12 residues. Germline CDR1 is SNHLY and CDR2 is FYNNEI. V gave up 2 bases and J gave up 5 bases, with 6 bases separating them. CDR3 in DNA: TGTGCCAGCAGTGAACAGGGGTATGGCTACACCTTC. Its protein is CASSEQGYGYTF.

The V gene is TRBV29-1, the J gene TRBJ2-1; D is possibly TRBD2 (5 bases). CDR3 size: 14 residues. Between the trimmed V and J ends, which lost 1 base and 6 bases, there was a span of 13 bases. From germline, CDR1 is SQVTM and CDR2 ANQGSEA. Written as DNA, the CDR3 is TGCAGCGTTGAAGGGACTGGCCAGGTCAATGAGCAGTTCTTC. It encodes CSVEGTGQVNEQFF.

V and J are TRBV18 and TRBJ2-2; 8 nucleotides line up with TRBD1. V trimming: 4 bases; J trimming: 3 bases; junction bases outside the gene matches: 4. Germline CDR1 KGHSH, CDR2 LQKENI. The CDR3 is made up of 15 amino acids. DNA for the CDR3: TGTGCCAGCTCACTTACAGGGGGAGACACCGGGGAGCTGTTTTTT. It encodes CASSLTGGDTGELFF.

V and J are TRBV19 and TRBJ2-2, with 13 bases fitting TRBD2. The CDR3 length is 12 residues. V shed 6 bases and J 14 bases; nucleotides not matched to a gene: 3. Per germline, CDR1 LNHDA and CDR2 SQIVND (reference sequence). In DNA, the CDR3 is TGTGCCAGTAGAGGACTAGCGGGAGAACTGTTTTTT. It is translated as CASRGLAGELFF.

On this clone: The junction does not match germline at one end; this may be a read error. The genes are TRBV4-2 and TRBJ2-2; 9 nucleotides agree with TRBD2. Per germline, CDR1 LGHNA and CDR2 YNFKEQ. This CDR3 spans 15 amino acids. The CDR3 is CASSQERGVAGELFF. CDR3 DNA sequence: TGTGCCAGCAGTCAAGAGCGGGGGGTCGCCGGGGAGCTGTTTTTT.

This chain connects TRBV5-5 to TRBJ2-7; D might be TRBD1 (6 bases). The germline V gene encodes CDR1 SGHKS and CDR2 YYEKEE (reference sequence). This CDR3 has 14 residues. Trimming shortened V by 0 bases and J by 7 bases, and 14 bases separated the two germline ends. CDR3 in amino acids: CASSLVQGSGEQYF. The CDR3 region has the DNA TGTGCCAGCAGCTTGGTACAGGGATCGGGGGAGCAGTACTTC.

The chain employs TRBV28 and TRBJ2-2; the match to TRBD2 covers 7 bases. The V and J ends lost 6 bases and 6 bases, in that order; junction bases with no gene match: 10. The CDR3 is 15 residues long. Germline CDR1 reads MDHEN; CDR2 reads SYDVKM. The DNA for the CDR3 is TGTGCCAGCAGAAATCGACTAGCTGGGGCCGGGGAGCTGTTTTTT. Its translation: CASRNRLAGAGELFF.

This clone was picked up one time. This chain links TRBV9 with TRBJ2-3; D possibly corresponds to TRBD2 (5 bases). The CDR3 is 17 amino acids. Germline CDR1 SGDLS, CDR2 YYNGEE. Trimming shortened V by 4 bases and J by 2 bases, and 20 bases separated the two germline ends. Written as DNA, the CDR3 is TGTGCCAGCAGCAAAAGCGGACTCCTCGTAAACACAGATACGCAGTATTTT. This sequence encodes CASSKSGLLVNTDTQYF.

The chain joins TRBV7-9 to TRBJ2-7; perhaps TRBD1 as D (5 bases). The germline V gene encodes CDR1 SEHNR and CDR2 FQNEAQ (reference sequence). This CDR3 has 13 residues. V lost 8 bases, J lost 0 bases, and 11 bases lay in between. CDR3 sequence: CASDLDTSYEQYF. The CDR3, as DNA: TGTGCCAGCGATCTGGACACCTCCTACGAGCAGTACTTC.

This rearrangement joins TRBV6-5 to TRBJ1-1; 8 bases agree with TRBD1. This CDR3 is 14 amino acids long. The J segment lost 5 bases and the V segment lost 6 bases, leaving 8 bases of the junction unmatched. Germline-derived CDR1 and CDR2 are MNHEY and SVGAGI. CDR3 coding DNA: TGTGCCAGCAGGCCCGACAGGGGATGGACTGAAGCTTTCTTT. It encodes CASRPDRGWTEAFF.

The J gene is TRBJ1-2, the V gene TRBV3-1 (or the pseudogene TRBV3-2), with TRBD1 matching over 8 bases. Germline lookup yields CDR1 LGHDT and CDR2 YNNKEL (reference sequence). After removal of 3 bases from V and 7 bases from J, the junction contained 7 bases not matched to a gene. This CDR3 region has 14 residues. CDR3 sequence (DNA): TGTGCCAGCAGCCAGATGACAGGGGTGGGTGGCTACACCTTC. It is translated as CASSQMTGVGGYTF.

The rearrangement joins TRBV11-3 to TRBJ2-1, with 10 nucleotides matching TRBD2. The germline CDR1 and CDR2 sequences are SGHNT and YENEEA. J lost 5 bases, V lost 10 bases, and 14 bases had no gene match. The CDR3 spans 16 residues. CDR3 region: CATSYQAGGPHNEQFF. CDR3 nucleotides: TGTGCCACCTCTTACCAAGCGGGAGGGCCCCACAATGAGCAGTTCTTC. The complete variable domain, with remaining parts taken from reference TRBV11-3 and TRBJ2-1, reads EAGVVQSPRYKIIEKKQPVAFWCNPISGHNTLYWYLQNLGQGPELLIRYENEEAVDDSQLPKDRFSAERLKGVDSTLKIQPAELGDSAVYLCATSYQAGGPHNEQFFGPGTRLTVL.

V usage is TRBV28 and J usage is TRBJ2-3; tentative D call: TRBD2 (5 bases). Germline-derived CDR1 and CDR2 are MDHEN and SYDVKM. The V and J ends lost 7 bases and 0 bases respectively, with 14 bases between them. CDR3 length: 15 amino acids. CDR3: CASIRTPLSTDTQYF. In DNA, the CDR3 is TGTGCCAGCATCCGGACTCCACTCAGCACAGATACGCAGTATTTT.

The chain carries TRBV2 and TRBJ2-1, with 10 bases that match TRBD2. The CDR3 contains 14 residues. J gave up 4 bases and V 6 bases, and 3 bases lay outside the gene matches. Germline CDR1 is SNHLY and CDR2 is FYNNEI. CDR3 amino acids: CASRLAGYYNEQFF. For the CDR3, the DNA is TGTGCCAGCAGACTAGCGGGGTATTACAATGAGCAGTTCTTC.

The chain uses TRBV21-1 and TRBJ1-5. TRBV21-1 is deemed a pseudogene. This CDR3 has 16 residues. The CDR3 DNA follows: TGTGCCAGCAGCAAATTCCTCTGTCCTAGCAATCAGCCCCAGCATTTT. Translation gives CASSKFLCPSNQPQHF.

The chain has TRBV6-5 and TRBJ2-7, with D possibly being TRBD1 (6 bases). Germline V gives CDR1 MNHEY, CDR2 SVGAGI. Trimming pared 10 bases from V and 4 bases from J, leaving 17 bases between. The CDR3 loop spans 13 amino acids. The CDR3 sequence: CAIARQARYEQYF. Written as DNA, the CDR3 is TGTGCCATCGCTAGACAGGCGAGGTACGAGCAGTACTTC.

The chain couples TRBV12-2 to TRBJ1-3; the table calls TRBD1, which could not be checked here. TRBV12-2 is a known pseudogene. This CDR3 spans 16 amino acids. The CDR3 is CASRPGDTNPGNTIYF. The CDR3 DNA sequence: TGTGCAAGTCGCCCTGGGGACACAAACCCGGGAAACACCATATATTTT.

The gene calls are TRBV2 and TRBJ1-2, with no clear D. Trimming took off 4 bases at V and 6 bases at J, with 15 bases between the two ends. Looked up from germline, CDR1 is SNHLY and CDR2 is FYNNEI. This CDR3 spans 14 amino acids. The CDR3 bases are TGTGCCAGCAGTGGACCGGCGGCGGGGAATGGCTACACCTTC. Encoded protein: CASSGPAAGNGYTF.

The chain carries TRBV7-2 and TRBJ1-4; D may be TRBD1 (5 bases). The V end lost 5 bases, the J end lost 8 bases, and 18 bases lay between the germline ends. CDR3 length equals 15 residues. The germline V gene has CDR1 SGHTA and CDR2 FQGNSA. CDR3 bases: TGTGCCAGCAGCCCCTCTCCGGGACTGCGAGAAAAACTGTTTTTT. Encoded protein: CASSPSPGLREKLFF.